These 26 T cell receptor beta chains were sequenced from one sample in a study of OX40 agonist ivuxolimab in advanced cancers. Produced via immunoSEQ multiplex PCR; TCRdb's table is partial and in-frame only. Here the sample spans 66,000 or so clones, 85% being singletons. The specimen was CD4+ or CD8+ T cells sorted from blood, collected in a trial of the OX40 agonist ivuxolimab. The receptors here all came from an adult with an advanced solid tumor such as melanoma, head and neck, liver or kidney cancer.

Points on this clone: It is unclear where the CDR3 begins or ends on the DNA, so no DNA is shown, and the CDR3 is as TCRdb lists it. The CDR3 is CASSTSRTAYEQYF. The chain carries TRBV2 and TRBJ2-7; TRBD1, the table's D call, was not compared with the DNA. Both ends counted, the CDR3 spans 14 residues. Germline-derived CDR1 and CDR2 are SNHLY and FYNNEI.

This clone occurred once. The chain carries TRBV28 and TRBJ1-1; 7 bases line up with TRBD1. Germline loops: CDR1 MDHEN, CDR2 SYDVKM. The CDR3 length is 18 residues. Trimming removed 5 bases from V and 0 bases from J; junction bases left unmatched: 15. The CDR3 bases are TGTGCCAGCAGTCAAGGTACGACAGGGTTTATCATGAACACTGAAGCTTTCTTT. This sequence encodes CASSQGTTGFIMNTEAFF.

The chain uses TRBV2 and TRBJ2-1, with 8 bases matching TRBD1. Germline CDR1 reads SNHLY; CDR2 reads FYNNEI. The junction had 1 base not matched to a gene; V was cut back by 8 bases and J by 4 bases. The length of the CDR3 is 12 residues. CDR3 region: CASGTGYNEQFF. In DNA form, the CDR3 reads TGTGCCAGCGGGACAGGATACAATGAGCAGTTCTTC. Full variable domain (rest looked up from reference TRBV2 and TRBJ2-1): EPEVTQTPSHQVTQMGQEVILRCVPISNHLYFYWYRQILGQKVEFLVSFYNNEISEKSEIFDDQFSVERPDGSNFTLKIRSTKLEDSAMYFCASGTGYNEQFFGPGTRLTVL.

The chain employs TRBV7-3 and TRBJ1-1, with a tentative D call TRBD1 (5 bases). V was cut by 1 base and J by 3 bases, with 6 bases left in between. CDR3 length equals 13 residues. CDR1 and CDR2 (germline): SGHTA, FQGTGA. CDR3 amino acids: CASSLMTDTEAFF. The CDR3 DNA reads as TGTGCCAGCAGCTTAATGACAGACACTGAAGCTTTCTTT.

V gene TRBV6-5 combines with J gene TRBJ2-7; unclear D gene. This CDR3 has 13 residues. Trimming cost V 0 bases and J 4 bases, with 7 bases left between them. Germline V lookup: CDR1 MNHEY, CDR2 SVGAGI. In nucleotides, the CDR3 is TGTGCCAGCAGTTACTCGAGCAGATACGAGCAGTACTTC. Amino acid sequence: CASSYSSRYEQYF.

The chain has TRBV19 and TRBJ1-6; TRBD1 matches at 7 bases. The CDR3 spans 14 residues. CDR1 and CDR2 (germline): LNHDA, SQIVND (reference sequence). With V trimmed by 2 bases and J by 6 bases, 1 base remained unmatched. The CDR3 spells CASSINRGNSPLHF. CDR3 DNA sequence: TGTGCCAGTAGTATAAACAGGGGTAATTCACCCCTCCACTTT.

This chain joins TRBV6-5 and TRBJ2-5, with TRBD2 as a possible D gene (5 bases). V was shortened by 2 bases and J by 2 bases, with 6 bases between the two germline ends. Germline assignment: CDR1 MNHEY and CDR2 SVGAGI. The CDR3 covers 13 residues. In DNA, the CDR3 is TGTGCCAGCAGTTACCGGGGACAAGAGACCCAGTACTTC. Translated: CASSYRGQETQYF.

The chain couples TRBV5-1 to TRBJ2-7; no reliable D call. CDR1 SGHRS and CDR2 YFSETQ come from the germline V gene. V was shortened by 4 bases and J by 0 bases, with 14 bases between the two germline ends. The CDR3 has 15 residues. Here the CDR3 reads CASSPRPSVSYEQYF. As DNA, the CDR3 is TGCGCCAGCAGCCCTAGACCTAGTGTCTCCTACGAGCAGTACTTC.

This chain links TRBV5-1 with TRBJ1-1, with D possibly being TRBD1 (5 bases). V was trimmed by 0 bases and J by 5 bases, leaving 11 bases between them. Germline CDR1 is SGHRS and CDR2 is YFSETQ. This CDR3 spans 14 amino acids. CDR3 in amino acids: CASSLDRGRTEAFF. The CDR3 DNA reads as TGCGCCAGCAGCTTGGATAGGGGTAGGACTGAAGCTTTCTTT.

V gene TRBV29-1 combines with J gene TRBJ2-5; D remains unclear. The V and J ends lost 4 bases and 1 base respectively, with 10 bases between them. Germline CDR1 reads SQVTM; CDR2 reads ANQGSEA. The CDR3 sequence is 13 residues long. CDR3 residues: CSVVKGIQETQYF. Here the CDR3 DNA reads TGCAGCGTTGTAAAAGGGATCCAAGAGACCCAGTACTTC. Full variable domain (missing parts from reference TRBV29-1 and TRBJ2-5): SAVISQKPSRDICQRGTSLTIQCQVDSQVTMMFWYRQQPGQSLTLIATANQGSEATYESGFVIDKFPISRPNLTFSTLTVSNMSPEDSSIYLCSVVKGIQETQYFGPGTRLLVL.

The rearrangement uses TRBV7-9 and TRBJ1-2, with D maybe TRBD1 (6 bases). CDR3 length equals 14 residues. Between the trimmed V and J ends, which lost 7 bases and 4 bases, there was a span of 16 bases. Per germline, CDR1 SEHNR and CDR2 FQNEAQ (reference sequence). The CDR3 bases are TGTGCCAGCACCCGCGGGGGGCTTGGCTATGGCTACACCTTC. Amino acid sequence: CASTRGGLGYGYTF.

The V and J genes are TRBV5-8 and TRBJ1-2, with 9 bases matching TRBD1. From germline, CDR1 is SGHTS and CDR2 YDEGEE. The CDR3 sequence is 14 residues long. V lost 5 bases to trimming and J lost 4 bases; unmatched junction nucleotides: 6. This chain's CDR3 is CASRRTGASYGYTF. CDR3 in DNA: TGTGCCAGCAGAAGGACAGGGGCATCCTATGGCTACACCTTC.

This chain uses TRBV10-3 with TRBJ2-7, with 12 bases matching TRBD2. The CDR3 runs to 13 residues. The V and J ends lost 10 bases and 2 bases, in that order; junction bases with no gene match: 3. Germline CDR1 is ENHRY and CDR2 is SYGVKD. CDR3 nucleotide sequence: TGTGCCAGTACTAGCGGGGGGACCTACGAGCAGTACTTC. Encoded protein: CASTSGGTYEQYF.

The chain is built from TRBV19 and TRBJ1-5, with 7 positions matching TRBD1. Germline V CDR1 and CDR2: LNHDA, SQIVND (reference sequence). Trimming cost V 7 bases and J 3 bases; bases outside gene matches: 3. This CDR3 is 13 amino acids long. The CDR3 bases are TGTGCCAGTACCGGGACAGTCAATCAGCCCCAGCATTTT. Residues: CASTGTVNQPQHF.

This chain connects TRBV7-2 to TRBJ1-5, with D possibly matching TRBD1 (6 bases). The V end lost 2 bases, the J end lost 2 bases, and 7 bases lay between the germline ends. Per germline, CDR1 SGHTA and CDR2 FQGNSA. The CDR3 is 14 residues long. CDR3 coding DNA: TGTGCCAGCAGCTTAACAGGGCGCAATCAGCCCCAGCATTTT. Translation gives CASSLTGRNQPQHF.

The chain joins TRBV19 to TRBJ1-2, with no clear D. CDR1 is LNHDA, CDR2 SQIVND, per germline (reference sequence). Trimming left V 5 bases short and J 7 bases short, with 14 bases between. This CDR3 contains 13 residues. The CDR3 spells CASSDWGTSGYTF. The CDR3 coding sequence is TGTGCCAGTAGTGATTGGGGAACGAGTGGCTACACCTTC.

This chain connects TRBV19 to TRBJ2-6, with D unclear. In germline, CDR1 is LNHDA, CDR2 SQIVND (reference sequence). The CDR3 consists of 16 residues. V gave up 2 bases and J gave up 0 bases, with 8 bases separating them. CDR3 in amino acids: CASSISGSSGANVLTF. In nucleotides, the CDR3 is TGTGCCAGTAGTATATCCGGAAGCTCTGGGGCCAACGTCCTGACTTTC.

The chain carries TRBV19 and TRBJ1-3, with 7 bases aligning to TRBD1. Germline CDR1 is LNHDA and CDR2 is SQIVND (reference sequence). The CDR3 totals 14 residues. Trimming took 3 bases from V and 4 from J; bases not matched to a gene: 3. This CDR3 reads CASSINRGGNTIYF. The CDR3 nucleotides are TGTGCCAGTAGTATCAACAGGGGCGGAAACACCATATATTTT.

V usage is TRBV4-2 and J usage is TRBJ2-3; tentative D call: TRBD1 (5 bases). V lost 5 bases to trimming and J lost 1 base, with 19 bases between them. The CDR3 runs 17 residues. From germline, CDR1 is LGHNA and CDR2 YNFKEQ. The CDR3 loop reads CASSGLLGLGGTDTQYF. In nucleotides, the CDR3 is TGTGCCAGCAGCGGATTACTGGGGTTAGGGGGCACAGATACGCAGTATTTT.

The DNA of the CDR3 is TGTGCCAGCCAGGGGACAGCTAGCAATCAGCCCCAGCATTTT. Translating it yields CASQGTASNQPQHF. The V and J genes are TRBV18 and TRBJ1-5, with 7 bases fitting TRBD1. Per the germline V gene, CDR1 is KGHSH and CDR2 is LQKENI. V shed 8 bases and J 0 bases; nucleotides not matched to a gene: 4. There are 14 residues in the CDR3.

The chain recombines TRBV4-2 with TRBJ2-6; 12 bases map to TRBD2. The V gene end was trimmed by 4 bases and the J gene end by 4 bases; junction bases not matched to a gene: 11. The germline V gene has CDR1 LGHNA and CDR2 YNFKEQ. This CDR3 has 19 residues. CDR3 region: CASSPLLAGGSAGANVLTF. Written as DNA, the CDR3 is TGTGCCAGCAGCCCATTACTAGCGGGAGGTTCAGCAGGGGCCAACGTCCTGACTTTC.

The chain recombines TRBV10-1 with TRBJ1-1; tentatively, D is TRBD1 (5 bases). The CDR3 is 14 residues long. V shed 0 bases and J shed 3 bases, with 8 bases lying between them. CDR1 is WNHNN and CDR2 is SYGVQD in the germline V gene (reference sequence). CDR3 bases: TGCGCCAGCAGTGAGTCGGGCAGGGACACTGAAGCTTTCTTT. It encodes CASSESGRDTEAFF.

J is TRBJ2-5 and V is TRBV28; no clear D gene. CDR1 and CDR2 (germline): MDHEN, SYDVKM. V was cut by 3 bases and J by 4 bases, with 9 bases left in between. The CDR3 is made up of 13 amino acids. The CDR3 DNA follows: TGTGCCAGCAGTTTCGAAGGGCGAGAGACCCAGTACTTC. It specifies CASSFEGRETQYF.

The J gene is TRBJ2-7, the V gene TRBV11-1; weak D call: TRBD2 (6 bases). This CDR3 spans 13 amino acids. The V gene's germline CDR1 is SGHAT and CDR2 FQDESV (reference sequence). V lost 4 bases and J lost 8, with 15 bases in between. The CDR3 bases are TGTGCCAGCAGCTCGGGAGTAGGACTACAGCAGTACTTC. The encoded protein is CASSSGVGLQQYF. Full variable domain (missing parts from reference TRBV11-1 and TRBJ2-7): EAEVAQSPRYKITEKSQAVAFWCDPISGHATLYWYRQILGQGPELLVQFQDESVVDDSQLPKDRFSAERLKGVDSTLKIQPAELGDSAMYLCASSSGVGLQQYFGPGTRLTVT.

This clone has only one observation. This chain joins TRBV10-1 and TRBJ2-2, with TRBD1 matching over 8 bases. Unmatched junction bases numbered 3, after V lost 2 bases and J lost 1 base. Germline V CDR1 and CDR2: WNHNN, SYGVQD (reference sequence). This CDR3 has 16 amino acids. CDR3 in amino acids: CASSEAGGRNTGELFF. The CDR3 nucleotides read TGCGCCAGCAGTGAGGCAGGGGGCCGGAACACCGGGGAGCTGTTTTTT.

The chain employs TRBV15 and TRBJ1-2; the D gene is possibly TRBD1 (6 bases). V was shortened by 3 bases and J by 8 bases, with 19 bases between the two germline ends. CDR1 and CDR2 from the germline V gene are LNHNV and YYDKDF (reference sequence). The CDR3 length is 15 residues. As DNA, the CDR3 is TGTGCCACCAGCAGTGGGGGGGCACCTCTCATCGGCTACACCTTC. Its translation is CATSSGGAPLIGYTF. The full variable domain, its missing parts supplied by reference TRBV15 and TRBJ1-2, is DAMVIQNPRYQVTQFGKPVTLSCSQTLNHNVMYWYQQKSSQAPKLLFHYYDKDFNNEADTPDNFQSRRPNTSFCFLDIRSPGLGDTAMYLCATSSGGAPLIGYTFGSGTRLTVV.